One and the same sample provided the 31 T cell receptor beta chains below, sequenced in a study of vaccination effects on CD4 cells after COVID-19. No antigen is known for these receptors. After expansion with viral peptide pools in the ViraFEST assay, antigen-specific CD4+ T cells were sequenced. The culture ran for approximately 10 days, and then CD4+ T cells were isolated. The table came from immunoSEQ multiplex PCR; TCRdb's copy has only in-frame clones and leaves some out. The data contain more than 25,000 clones, roughly two thirds of them seen just once; the ten biggest clones take up 25% to 30%. This sample comprised CD4+ T cells from PBMCs cultured with HCoV-229E spike peptides, obtained before COVID-19 vaccination. The receptors shown here come from a human donor who received a COVID-19 vaccine.

CDR3 in DNA: TGTGCCAGCAGCCCCCAGCGGGGAAACTACGAGCAGTACTTC. Translating it yields CASSPQRGNYEQYF. J is TRBJ2-7 and V is TRBV4-2, with 7 nucleotides matching TRBD2. Germline lookup yields CDR1 LGHNA and CDR2 YNFKEQ. V lost 4 bases and J lost 3; bases outside the gene matches: 6. This CDR3 is 14 amino acids long.

The chain employs TRBV6-1 and TRBJ2-3; D unclear. Trimming pared 1 base from V and 2 bases from J, leaving 7 bases between. CDR1 and CDR2 from the germline V gene are MNHNS and SASEGT. CDR3 length: 14 residues. The CDR3 sequence: CASSEVIHTDTQYF. The CDR3 DNA follows: TGTGCCAGCAGTGAAGTGATCCACACAGATACGCAGTATTTT.

The J gene is TRBJ2-7, the V gene TRBV27, with 8 bases fitting TRBD1. J was trimmed by 2 bases and V by 0 bases; bases with no gene match: 3. This CDR3 is built from 15 residues. Germline V CDR1 and CDR2: MNHEY, SMNVEV (reference sequence). The CDR3 nucleotides read TGTGCCAGCAGTTTATCCTGGACAGGGCCCTACGAGCAGTACTTC. Translating gives CASSLSWTGPYEQYF.

The genes are TRBV6-1 and TRBJ1-2; D unclear. Germline V gene sequence: CDR1 MNHNS, CDR2 SASEGT. This CDR3 contains 11 residues. Trimming shortened V by 2 bases and J by 13 bases, and 11 bases separated the two germline ends. For the CDR3, the DNA is TGTGCCAGCAGTGAACACCGGGGTGGCACCTTC. Residues: CASSEHRGGTF.

In this sample, this clone turned up a few times. The rearrangement uses TRBV28 and TRBJ1-1, with D possibly TRBD1 on 6 matching bases. Germline V gene sequence: CDR1 MDHEN, CDR2 SYDVKM. V was cut by 6 bases and J by 12 bases, with 17 bases left in between. The CDR3 is made up of 12 amino acids. CDR3 nucleotide sequence: TGTGCCAGCAGACAAACCGGGACACCGTCTTTCTTT. Translating gives CASRQTGTPSFF.

The CDR3: CASSDARAFLWGNQPQHF. In DNA, the CDR3 is TGTGCCAGCAGTGACGCCCGGGCCTTCCTCTGGGGCAATCAGCCCCAGCATTTT. V is TRBV6-1 and J is TRBJ1-5; no clear D. The CDR3 length is 18 residues. Germline V lookup: CDR1 MNHNS, CDR2 SASEGT. Between the trimmed V and J ends, which lost 3 bases and 2 bases, there was a span of 20 bases.

The V and J genes are TRBV7-8 and TRBJ2-1; D remains ambiguous. Germline CDR1 is SGHVS and CDR2 is FQNEAQ. The CDR3 is made up of 15 amino acids. The V end lost 4 bases, the J end lost 5 bases, and 15 bases lay between the germline ends. Here the CDR3 reads CASSSTTSWNNEQFF. In DNA, the CDR3 is TGTGCCAGCAGCTCTACTACCTCCTGGAACAATGAGCAGTTCTTC.

This clone was seen a single time. The chain recombines TRBV5-6 with TRBJ2-4; 9 positions match TRBD1. This CDR3 has 13 amino acids. V lost 3 bases to trimming and J lost 6 bases; unmatched junction nucleotides: 1. The germline gives CDR1 SGHDT, CDR2 YYEEEE. The CDR3: CASSSQGANIQYF. The CDR3 nucleotides are TGTGCCAGCAGCTCACAGGGGGCAAACATTCAGTACTTC.

This clone was seen just once. The V gene is TRBV25-1, the J gene TRBJ1-1; weak D call: TRBD1 (5 bases). Trimming left V 4 bases short and J 6 bases short, with 18 bases between. This CDR3 spans 15 amino acids. Per the germline V gene, CDR1 is MGHDK and CDR2 is SYGVNS. The chain's CDR3 is CASSGPGGDVSEAFF. In DNA, the CDR3 is TGTGCCAGCAGTGGGCCGGGGGGTGACGTCTCTGAAGCTTTCTTT.

The chain employs TRBV5-8 and TRBJ1-2; 7 bases match TRBD1. The CDR3 has 16 residues. Germline lookup yields CDR1 SGHTS and CDR2 YDEGEE. With 0 bases clipped from V and 6 bases from J, the junction kept 11 bases outside the gene matches. The CDR3, as DNA: TGTGCCAGCAGCTTGGGGGAATCGACAGGGTCCCATGGCTACACCTTC. It yields the protein CASSLGESTGSHGYTF.

This chain connects TRBV12-3 or TRBV12-4 to TRBJ1-1; no clear D gene. Between the trimmed V and J ends, which lost 8 bases and 2 bases, there was a span of 12 bases. The CDR3 sequence is 13 residues long. In DNA form, the CDR3 reads TGTGCCAGCGGTTCCGCTGTCAACACTGAAGCTTTCTTT. Its translation: CASGSAVNTEAFF.

The CDR3 DNA reads as TGTGCCAGCACCCCCCGGGTCGGTGACTTAGCCAAAAACATTCAGTACTTC. Protein sequence: CASTPRVGDLAKNIQYF. The gene calls are TRBV27 and TRBJ2-4; D gene unclear. Trimming left V 7 bases short and J 0 bases short, with 19 bases between. From germline, CDR1 is MNHEY and CDR2 SMNVEV (reference sequence). This CDR3 comprises 17 residues.

This sequence joins TRBV9 and TRBJ2-3, with 8 bases identical to TRBD2. The CDR3 is 17 residues long. The ends lost 0 bases at V and 3 bases at J; junction bases unmatched: 9. The V gene's germline CDR1 is SGDLS and CDR2 YYNGEE. The CDR3 DNA follows: TGTGCCAGCAGCGTAGTTGGATTAGCTAGCGGGACAGATACGCAGTATTTT. Protein: CASSVVGLASGTDTQYF.

The rearrangement links TRBV7-8 to TRBJ2-5, with D perhaps TRBD1 (7 bases). The CDR3 consists of 15 residues. The V gene lost 5 bases and the J gene lost 2 bases, with 15 bases spanning the gap. CDR1 and CDR2 from the germline V gene are SGHVS and FQNEAQ. The CDR3 bases are TGTGCCAGCAGCCGAAGGAGGGACAGACAAGAGACCCAGTACTTC. Translating it yields CASSRRRDRQETQYF.

V is TRBV10-3 and J is TRBJ1-4, with no clear D. Per germline, CDR1 ENHRY and CDR2 SYGVKD. CDR3 size: 14 residues. V shed 2 bases and J shed 2 bases, with 6 bases lying between them. The CDR3 here is CAISEGFTNEKLFF. CDR3 nucleotide sequence: TGTGCCATCAGTGAGGGGTTCACTAATGAAAAACTGTTTTTT.

V is TRBV24-1 and J is TRBJ1-1, with D possibly TRBD1 on 6 matching bases. Deletions cut 7 bases from V and 3 bases from J, with 11 bases between. This CDR3 is 13 amino acids long. Germline CDR1 and CDR2: KGHDR and SFDVKD. In DNA, the CDR3 is TGTGCCACCAGGCGGGGGGCAGACACTGAAGCTTTCTTT. Amino acids: CATRRGADTEAFF.

The chain recombines TRBV30 with TRBJ2-7; 8 nucleotides line up with TRBD2. J gave up 3 bases and V 0 bases, and 1 base lay outside the gene matches. The CDR3 sequence is 13 residues long. In germline, CDR1 is GTSNPN, CDR2 SVGIG (reference sequence). The CDR3 nucleotides read TGTGCCTGGAGTGTTAGCGGGAACTACGAGCAGTACTTC. This translates into CAWSVSGNYEQYF.

The chain combines TRBV20-1 with TRBJ2-3; D is undetermined. The CDR3 sequence is 12 residues long. Germline V gives CDR1 DFQATT, CDR2 SNEGSKA (reference sequence). V lost 3 bases to trimming and J lost 11 bases, with 15 bases between them. CDR3 bases: TGCAGTGCTAGTCGTAACGAGCGAGGGCAGTATTTT. Its translation: CSASRNERGQYF.

The chain uses TRBV6-5 and TRBJ1-5; 8 bases align to TRBD1. The trim removed 8 bases at V and 7 bases at J, leaving 4 bases unmatched. The CDR3 is 12 amino acids. CDR1 and CDR2 from the germline V gene are MNHEY and SVGAGI. CDR3 region: CASQTGVQPQHF. Written as DNA, the CDR3 is TGTGCCAGCCAGACAGGGGTCCAGCCCCAGCATTTT.

This chain connects TRBV2 to TRBJ2-4; 7 bases are a match to TRBD1. CDR3 length: 16 amino acids. V gave up 5 bases and J gave up 0 bases; unmatched junction bases: 7. CDR1 and CDR2 (germline): SNHLY, FYNNEI. The CDR3 protein is CASSTWDRKAKNIQYF. In nucleotides, the CDR3 is TGTGCCAGCAGTACCTGGGACAGAAAAGCCAAAAACATTCAGTACTTC. The entire variable domain, with the rest obtained from reference TRBV2 and TRBJ2-4, is as follows: EPEVTQTPSHQVTQMGQEVILRCVPISNHLYFYWYRQILGQKVEFLVSFYNNEISEKSEIFDDQFSVERPDGSNFTLKIRSTKLEDSAMYFCASSTWDRKAKNIQYFGAGTRLSVL.

This clone was seen a single time. The chain is built from TRBV11-2 and TRBJ2-3; tentative D call: TRBD2 (6 bases). Trimming cost V 2 bases and J 1 base, with 10 bases left between them. The CDR3 sequence is 15 residues long. Germline-derived CDR1 and CDR2 are SGHAT and FQNNGV. Written as DNA, the CDR3 is TGTGCCAGCAGCTTATGGGGGGATGGCACAGATACGCAGTATTTT. It translates to CASSLWGDGTDTQYF.

In its sample, this clone was seen a few times. The rearrangement joins TRBV7-9 to TRBJ2-7, with no clear D. Germline V lookup: CDR1 SEHNR, CDR2 FQNEAQ (reference sequence). Trimming cost V 0 bases and J 2 bases, with 11 bases left between them. This CDR3 is 15 amino acids long. CDR3 region: CASSLALGAAYEQYF. The CDR3 DNA reads as TGTGCCAGCAGCTTAGCGCTAGGCGCAGCCTACGAGCAGTACTTC.

The J gene is TRBJ2-7, the V gene TRBV25-1, with D hard to call. The germline V gene encodes CDR1 MGHDK and CDR2 SYGVNS. Between the trimmed V and J ends, which lost 5 bases and 6 bases, there was a span of 11 bases. The CDR3 loop spans 12 amino acids. CDR3 sequence reads: CASSNSVGEQYF. Here the CDR3 DNA reads TGTGCCAGCAGTAACAGCGTAGGCGAGCAGTACTTC.

The V gene is TRBV11-2, the J gene TRBJ2-5, with no clear D. Germline assignment: CDR1 SGHAT and CDR2 FQNNGV. The V and J ends lost 9 bases and 0 bases respectively, with 11 bases between them. This CDR3 comprises 13 residues. CDR3 in DNA: TGTGCCAGTGGAGATAGGCACCAAGAGACCCAGTACTTC. It codes for CASGDRHQETQYF.

This clone was observed a few times. Written as DNA, the CDR3 is TGTGCCAGCAGCTTGGGAGGGGACTCCTACAATGAGCAGTTCTTC. It yields the protein CASSLGGDSYNEQFF. The V gene is TRBV5-4, the J gene TRBJ2-1, with D perhaps given as TRBD1 or TRBD2 (5 bases each). Germline CDR1 reads SGHNT; CDR2 reads YYREEE (reference sequence). The CDR3 is made up of 15 amino acids. V lost 0 bases, J lost 0 bases, and 7 bases lay in between. The complete variable domain, with remaining parts taken from reference TRBV5-4 and TRBJ2-1, reads ETGVTQSPTHLIKTRGQQVTLRCSSQSGHNTVSWYQQALGQGPQFIFQYYREEENGRGNFPPRFSGLQFPNYSSELNVNALELDDSALYLCASSLGGDSYNEQFFGPGTRLTVL.

The count of this clone is one. The chain links TRBV18 to TRBJ1-4; D unresolved. The germline CDR1 and CDR2 sequences are KGHSH and LQKENI. Trimming removed 3 bases from V and 5 bases from J, with 10 bases in between. The CDR3 length is 14 residues. The chain's CDR3 is CASSPGSQNEKLFF. The CDR3 bases are TGTGCCAGCTCACCCGGGTCCCAGAATGAAAAACTGTTTTTT.

The chain combines TRBV28 with TRBJ1-2; 11 bases fit TRBD1. With V trimmed by 3 bases and J by 8 bases, 14 bases remained unmatched. The germline V gene has CDR1 MDHEN and CDR2 SYDVKM. This CDR3 is 17 amino acids long. The CDR3 bases are TGTGCCAGCAGTTTGAGGGGGACAGGGGGGCCGACGCGCGGCTACACCTTC. Translated: CASSLRGTGGPTRGYTF.

This rearrangement joins TRBV6-5 to TRBJ1-3; weak D call: TRBD1 (6 bases). The germline V and J ends were trimmed by 10 bases and 1 base, with 8 bases remaining between them. CDR3 size: 12 residues. Germline V CDR1 and CDR2: MNHEY, SVGAGI. In DNA, the CDR3 is TGTGCCACCGGGACATCTGGAAACACCATATATTTT. Protein: CATGTSGNTIYF.

CDR3 loop: CASSLRGRGNEQYF. CDR3 DNA sequence: TGCGCCAGCAGCCTGAGGGGCAGGGGCAACGAGCAGTACTTC. This sequence joins TRBV5-1 and TRBJ2-7, with D perhaps TRBD1 (6 bases). Germline V gene lookup returns CDR1 SGHRS and CDR2 YFSETQ. This CDR3 spans 14 amino acids. Trimming pared 4 bases from V and 5 bases from J, leaving 16 bases between.

V is TRBV5-1 and J is TRBJ2-3, with D perhaps matching TRBD2 (5 bases). The CDR3 is 13 residues long. Germline V gene data show CDR1 as SGHRS and CDR2 as YFSETQ. V was pared by 4 bases and J by 3 bases, with 9 bases between. The DNA of the CDR3 is TGCGCCAGCAGCGTGCCGGGAACAGATACGCAGTATTTT. Residues: CASSVPGTDTQYF. Together with reference TRBV5-1 and TRBJ2-3, the CDR3 gives the full variable domain: KAGVTQTPRYLIKTRGQQVTLSCSPISGHRSVSWYQQTPGQGLQFLFEYFSETQRNKGNFPGRFSGRQFSNSRSEMNVSTLELGDSALYLCASSVPGTDTQYFGPGTRLTVL.

This rearrangement joins TRBV20-1 to TRBJ1-1; 7 bases are shared with TRBD1. In germline, CDR1 is DFQATT, CDR2 SNEGSKA (reference sequence). The CDR3 consists of 10 residues. The V segment lost 1 base and the J segment 12 bases; nucleotides outside the gene matches: 2. This CDR3 reads CSARGQGTFF. CDR3 nucleotides: TGCAGTGCTAGAGGACAGGGAACTTTCTTT.